Shown below are 24 T cell receptor beta chains from a single sample sequenced in a study of OX40 agonist ivuxolimab in advanced cancers. Repertoires were generated with immunoSEQ multiplex PCR, while TCRdb's copy carries only in-frame clones and drops some. This sample carries 70,000 to 80,000 clones, about 93% of them seen once, and the ten largest clones take about 6.4%. The sequences come from CD4+ or CD8+ T cells sorted from blood, collected in a trial of the OX40 agonist ivuxolimab. The receptors come from an adult with an advanced solid tumor such as melanoma, head and neck, liver or kidney cancer.

This clone has only one observation. The chain carries TRBV7-8 and TRBJ1-1, with D tentatively TRBD1 (5 bases). The CDR3 is 14 amino acids. The germline CDR1 and CDR2 sequences are SGHVS and FQNEAQ. Trimming cost V 5 bases and J 3 bases, with 13 bases left between them. The CDR3 reads CASSTTGRHTEAFF. CDR3 DNA sequence: TGTGCCAGCAGCACAACGGGACGCCACACTGAAGCTTTCTTT.

This clone has just one count. The CDR3 DNA reads TGTGCCAGCAGCCCCAGCCTTGGCTCCTACAATGAGCAGTTCTTC. It yields the protein CASSPSLGSYNEQFF. The rearrangement joins TRBV13 to TRBJ2-1; D remains unclear. From germline, CDR1 is PRHDT and CDR2 FYEKMQ (reference sequence). Trimming took off 5 bases at V and 0 bases at J, with 11 bases between the two ends. The CDR3 spans 15 residues.

This clone was counted a single time. The chain recombines TRBV27 with TRBJ1-5, with D hard to call. This CDR3 comprises 13 residues. V shed 4 bases and J shed 5 bases, with 9 bases lying between them. Germline V lookup: CDR1 MNHEY, CDR2 SMNVEV (reference sequence). This chain's CDR3 is CASSYTWDQPQHF. DNA of the CDR3: TGTGCCAGCAGTTACACCTGGGATCAGCCCCAGCATTTT.

This clone is a singleton in its sample. This chain uses TRBV7-9 with TRBJ2-6; D may correspond to TRBD1 or TRBD2 (6 bases each). Deletions cut 3 bases from V and 3 bases from J, with 12 bases between. Germline V gene data show CDR1 as SEHNR and CDR2 as FQNEAQ (reference sequence). This CDR3 comprises 16 residues. The CDR3 bases are TGTGCCAGCAGCTTCTCGGGGGCGAGTGGGGCCAACGTCCTGACTTTC. Residues: CASSFSGASGANVLTF. Using reference TRBV7-9 and TRBJ2-6 for the parts outside the CDR3, the full variable domain is DTGVSQNPRHKITKRGQNVTFRCDPISEHNRLYWYRQTLGQGPEFLTYFQNEAQLEKSRLLSDRFSAERPKGSFSTLEIQRTEQGDSAMYLCASSFSGASGANVLTFGAGSRLTVL.

CDR3 nucleotides: TGTGCCAGCGGGAGCGGGAGGGGCGAGCAGTACTTC. It is translated as CASGSGRGEQYF. The chain joins TRBV13 to TRBJ2-7; 10 bases match TRBD2. The ends lost 8 bases at V and 6 bases at J; junction bases unmatched: 4. The germline gives CDR1 PRHDT, CDR2 FYEKMQ (reference sequence). This CDR3 has 12 residues.

The chain is built from TRBV11-2 and TRBJ2-7, with D possibly being TRBD2 (8 bases). The CDR3 is 15 amino acids. CDR1 and CDR2 (germline): SGHAT, FQNNGV. Trimming removed 1 base at V and 4 bases at J, with 14 bases between. The CDR3 nucleotides are TGTGCCAGCAGCTTAGGGAGCGGGGGACAGTACGAGCAGTACTTC. As protein: CASSLGSGGQYEQYF.

The chain couples TRBV5-4 to TRBJ2-7; no reliable D call. Germline V gives CDR1 SGHNT, CDR2 YYREEE (reference sequence). V lost 0 bases and J lost 2, with 9 bases in between. CDR3 length equals 14 residues. The CDR3 bases are TGTGCCAGCAGCTTGGGGGTCCCCCCCTACGAGCAGTACTTC. It specifies CASSLGVPPYEQYF.

This sequence joins TRBV19 and TRBJ1-1; no reliable D call. Germline values: CDR1 LNHDA, CDR2 SQIVND (reference sequence). Trimming removed 1 base from V and 8 bases from J, with 14 bases in between. The CDR3 is made up of 14 amino acids. As DNA, the CDR3 is TGTGCCAGTAGTATAGCCCCCCGACCCGGGGAAGCTTTCTTT. This sequence encodes CASSIAPRPGEAFF. The complete variable domain, with remaining parts taken from reference TRBV19 and TRBJ1-1, reads DGGITQSPKYLFRKEGQNVTLSCEQNLNHDAMYWYRQDPGQGLRLIYYSQIVNDFQKGDIAEGYSVSREKKESFPLTVTSAQKNPTAFYLCASSIAPRPGEAFFGQGTRLTVV.

The chain has TRBV2 and TRBJ2-7, with D unclear. Germline lookup yields CDR1 SNHLY and CDR2 FYNNEI. Trimming left V 6 bases short and J 0 bases short, with 9 bases between. This CDR3 has 13 residues. CDR3 amino acids: CASRGDTSYEQYF. CDR3 coding DNA: TGTGCCAGCAGGGGCGACACCTCCTACGAGCAGTACTTC. Full variable domain (remainder filled in from reference TRBV2 and TRBJ2-7): EPEVTQTPSHQVTQMGQEVILRCVPISNHLYFYWYRQILGQKVEFLVSFYNNEISEKSEIFDDQFSVERPDGSNFTLKIRSTKLEDSAMYFCASRGDTSYEQYFGPGTRLTVT.

This chain links TRBV2 with TRBJ1-5; D not certain. This CDR3 comprises 12 residues. Germline-derived CDR1 and CDR2 are SNHLY and FYNNEI. Trimming removed 7 bases at V and 3 bases at J, with 7 bases between. For the CDR3, the DNA is TGTGCCAGCAAGCAGTTCAATCAGCCCCAGCATTTT. Translation: CASKQFNQPQHF.

This clone was seen only once. This chain connects TRBV4-3 to TRBJ1-4; D might be TRBD1 (5 bases). The germline V and J ends were trimmed by 3 bases and 0 bases, with 11 bases remaining between them. The CDR3 is 16 amino acids. CDR1 and CDR2 (germline): LGHNA, YSLEER. The CDR3 spells CASSHDGGSTNEKLFF. In DNA, the CDR3 is TGCGCCAGCAGCCACGACGGGGGTTCAACTAATGAAAAACTGTTTTTT.

V usage is TRBV5-1 and J usage is TRBJ2-7; D gene unclear. Germline V lookup: CDR1 SGHRS, CDR2 YFSETQ. V dropped 5 bases and J dropped 0 bases, with 15 bases sitting between them. CDR3 length: 15 residues. CDR3: CASSLNTPSSYEQYF. CDR3 in DNA: TGCGCCAGCAGTTTAAATACCCCCAGCTCCTACGAGCAGTACTTC.

This clone was observed a few times. The chain uses TRBV20-1 and TRBJ1-1; D is perhaps TRBD1 (5 bases). CDR3 length equals 11 residues. Germline CDR1 reads DFQATT; CDR2 reads SNEGSKA (reference sequence). V dropped 4 bases and J dropped 8 bases, with 11 bases sitting between them. DNA of the CDR3: TGCAGTGCTAAACCAAACAGGGAAGCTTTCTTT. It is translated as CSAKPNREAFF.

The genes are TRBV9 and TRBJ1-1, with D maybe TRBD1 (6 bases). The CDR3 runs 13 residues. Trimming took 2 bases from V and 5 from J, leaving 10 bases between them. CDR1 is SGDLS and CDR2 is YYNGEE in the germline V gene. The CDR3 loop reads CASSVEGETEAFF. The DNA for the CDR3 is TGTGCCAGCAGCGTGGAGGGGGAAACTGAAGCTTTCTTT.

The chain combines TRBV15 with TRBJ2-7; 10 bases are shared with TRBD2. Germline V gene lookup returns CDR1 LNHNV and CDR2 YYDKDF (reference sequence). CDR3 length: 15 amino acids. V was clipped by 5 bases and J by 3 bases; unmatched bases: 7. In DNA form, the CDR3 reads TGTGCCACCAGCCCTACTAGCGGGACGAACTACGAGCAGTACTTC. Encoded protein: CATSPTSGTNYEQYF.

The chain employs TRBV5-1 and TRBJ2-7; D is possibly TRBD1 or TRBD2 (5 bases each). V was trimmed by 7 bases and J by 3 bases, leaving 17 bases between them. This CDR3 is built from 14 residues. The germline V gene encodes CDR1 SGHRS and CDR2 YFSETQ. CDR3 sequence reads: CASSQNAGGYEQYF. In DNA form, the CDR3 reads TGCGCCAGCTCACAAAATGCTGGGGGCTACGAGCAGTACTTC.

The chain links TRBV6-6 to TRBJ1-2; D remains ambiguous. Germline V gene lookup returns CDR1 MNHNY and CDR2 SVGAGI (reference sequence). The CDR3 spans 14 residues. V shed 4 bases and J shed 4 bases, with 13 bases lying between them. The CDR3 spells CASSSVDGLYGYTF. The CDR3 DNA follows: TGTGCCAGCAGTTCTGTGGATGGGCTCTATGGCTACACCTTC.

The chain links TRBV10-2 to TRBJ2-7, with D perhaps matching TRBD2 (6 bases). V was shortened by 2 bases and J by 7 bases, with 15 bases between the two germline ends. This CDR3 contains 14 residues. The V gene's germline CDR1 is WSHSY and CDR2 SAAADI. This CDR3 is CASSEAAGTQEQYF. In nucleotides, the CDR3 is TGCGCCAGCAGTGAGGCGGCAGGGACTCAAGAGCAGTACTTC.

The J gene is TRBJ2-1, the V gene TRBV4-1; the D gene is possibly TRBD2 (5 bases). Germline V gene sequence: CDR1 MGHRA, CDR2 YSYEKL. The CDR3 sequence is 15 residues long. Trimming removed 0 bases from V and 4 bases from J, with 10 bases in between. CDR3 residues: CASSQERGLYNEQFF. The CDR3 nucleotides read TGCGCCAGCAGCCAAGAAAGAGGGTTATACAATGAGCAGTTCTTC.

In this sample, this clone turned up once. The chain employs TRBV30 and TRBJ1-2; possibly TRBD1 for D (6 bases). The CDR3 loop spans 13 amino acids. Looked up from germline, CDR1 is GTSNPN and CDR2 is SVGIG (reference sequence). Trimming took 3 bases from V and 4 from J, leaving 12 bases between them. CDR3 sequence: CAWSLGGLYGYTF. In DNA, the CDR3 is TGTGCCTGGAGCCTCGGGGGCCTCTATGGCTACACCTTC.

This sequence joins TRBV6-5 and TRBJ2-3; D remains unclear. Trimming removed 4 bases at V and 2 bases at J, with 7 bases between. The CDR3 totals 13 residues. Germline V gene data show CDR1 as MNHEY and CDR2 as SVGAGI. The CDR3 loop is CASSWGDTDTQYF. Here the CDR3 DNA reads TGTGCCAGCAGTTGGGGTGACACAGATACGCAGTATTTT.

This clone occurred once. The genes are TRBV5-1 and TRBJ2-2; D uncertain. The V gene's germline CDR1 is SGHRS and CDR2 YFSETQ. This CDR3 has 12 amino acids. Trimming pared 4 bases from V and 5 bases from J, leaving 6 bases between. The CDR3 loop reads CASSRNTGELFF. The DNA of the CDR3 is TGCGCCAGCAGCCGAAATACCGGGGAGCTGTTTTTT.

The V and J genes are TRBV27 and TRBJ2-1; D may match TRBD1 or TRBD2 (5 bases each). The germline gives CDR1 MNHEY, CDR2 SMNVEV (reference sequence). The CDR3 contains 14 residues. Trimming stripped 4 bases from V and 4 bases from J, with 11 bases between. Here the CDR3 reads CASSSGGVYNEQFF. CDR3 nucleotide sequence: TGTGCCAGCAGTTCTGGGGGAGTATACAATGAGCAGTTCTTC.

This clone has more than one count but fewer than ten. Other DNA variants within this sample encode the same CDR3. This chain uses TRBV27 with TRBJ1-5; D is unresolved. The V end was cut by 3 bases, the J end by 1 base, with 4 bases between. Germline loops: CDR1 MNHEY, CDR2 SMNVEV (reference sequence). CDR3 size: 13 residues. The CDR3, as DNA: TGTGCCAGCAGTTTGTTCAGCAATCAGCCCCAGCATTTT. This codes for CASSLFSNQPQHF.